This T cell receptor beta chain was identified in a study of graft-versus-host responses after intestinal transplantation. This clone was found a few times. What it recognizes is unknown. The CDR3 spans 11 residues. With 9 bases removed from V and 2 bases from J, the gap between germline ends came to 5 bases. Per germline, CDR1 MNHNS and CDR2 SASEGT. Assay: immunoSEQ multiplex PCR; the TCRdb copy retains only in-frame clones and omits some. The table lists about 97,000 clones, 91% of them singletons. J is TRBJ1-3 and V is TRBV6-1; D remains ambiguous. The source was unstimulated CD4+ T cells sorted from spleen or lymph node cells, collected before transplant. The receptor's source is a human donor who was the organ donor for an intestinal transplant. Written as DNA, the CDR3 is TGTGCCAGAACGGCTGGAAACACCATATATTTT. This codes for CARTAGNTIYF.